The present T cell receptor beta chain was sequenced within a study of blood T cell repertoires in COVID-19. Overall study: From the United States, Italy and Spain came samples of acute and convalescent COVID-19. From T cells, B-cell-depleted T cells, or PBMCs came the material, which was cDNA or gDNA.

Per the study methods: Amplification from reference gene primers served as the basis for estimated nucleated cell counts. Assay: immunoSEQ multiplex PCR; the TCRdb copy retains only in-frame clones and omits some. D and trimming come from the DNA, and the V and J calls and clone size come from that table. The sample has roughly 250,000 clones; around 80% are singletons. The sample was peripheral blood. This receptor was taken from a man aged 35 to 55 with active or convalescent COVID-19.

The CDR3 DNA follows: TGCGCCAGCAGCCCTGGACAGGGAGCCTACAATGAGCAGTTCTTC. Translated: CASSPGQGAYNEQFF. The chain links TRBV5-1 to TRBJ2-1, with 8 positions matching TRBD1. The CDR3 spans 15 residues. Germline V gene sequence: CDR1 SGHRS, CDR2 YFSETQ. J gave up 2 bases and V 4 bases, and 5 bases lay outside the gene matches.